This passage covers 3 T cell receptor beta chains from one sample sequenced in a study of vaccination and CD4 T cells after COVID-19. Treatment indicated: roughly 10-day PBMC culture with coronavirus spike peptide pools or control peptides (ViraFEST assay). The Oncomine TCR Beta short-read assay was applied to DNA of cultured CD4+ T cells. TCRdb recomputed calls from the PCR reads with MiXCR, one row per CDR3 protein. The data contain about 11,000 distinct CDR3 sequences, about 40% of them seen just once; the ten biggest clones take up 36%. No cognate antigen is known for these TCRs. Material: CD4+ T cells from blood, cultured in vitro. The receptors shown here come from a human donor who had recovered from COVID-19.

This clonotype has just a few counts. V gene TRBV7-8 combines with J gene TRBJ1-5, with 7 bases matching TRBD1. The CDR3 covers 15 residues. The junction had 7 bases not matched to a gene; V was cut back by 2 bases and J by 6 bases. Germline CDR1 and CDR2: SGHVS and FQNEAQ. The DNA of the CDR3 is TGTGCCAGCAGCTTAAGCCCCGACAGGGTTCAGCCCCAGCATTTT. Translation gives CASSLSPDRVQPQHF.

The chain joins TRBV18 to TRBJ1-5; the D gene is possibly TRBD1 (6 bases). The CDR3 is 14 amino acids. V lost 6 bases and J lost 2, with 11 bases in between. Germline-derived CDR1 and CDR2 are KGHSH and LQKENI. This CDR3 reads CASSPDRRNQPQHF. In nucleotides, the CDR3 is TGTGCCAGCTCTCCGGACAGACGCAATCAGCCCCAGCATTTT.

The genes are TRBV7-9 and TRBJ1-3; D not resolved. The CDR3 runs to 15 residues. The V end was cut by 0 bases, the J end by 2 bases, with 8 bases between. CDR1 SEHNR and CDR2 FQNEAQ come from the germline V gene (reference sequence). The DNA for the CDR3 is TGTGCCAGCAGCTTAGCCCCGGGCACTGGAAACACCATATATTTT. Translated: CASSLAPGTGNTIYF.